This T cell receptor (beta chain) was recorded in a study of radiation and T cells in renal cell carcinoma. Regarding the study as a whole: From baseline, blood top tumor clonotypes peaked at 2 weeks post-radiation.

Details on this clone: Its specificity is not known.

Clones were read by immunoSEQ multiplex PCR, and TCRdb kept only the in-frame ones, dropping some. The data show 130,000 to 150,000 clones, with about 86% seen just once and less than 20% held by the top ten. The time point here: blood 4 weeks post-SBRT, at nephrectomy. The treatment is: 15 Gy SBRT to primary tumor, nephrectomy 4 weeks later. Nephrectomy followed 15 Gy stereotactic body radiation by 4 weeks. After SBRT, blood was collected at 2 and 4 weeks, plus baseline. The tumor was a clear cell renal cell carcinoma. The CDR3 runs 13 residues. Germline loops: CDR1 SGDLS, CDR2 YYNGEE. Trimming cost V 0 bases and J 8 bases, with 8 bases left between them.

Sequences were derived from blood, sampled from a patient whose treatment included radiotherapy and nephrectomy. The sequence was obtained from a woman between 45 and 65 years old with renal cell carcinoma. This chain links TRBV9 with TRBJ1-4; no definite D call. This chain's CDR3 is CASSVAQEEKLFF. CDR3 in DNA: TGTGCCAGCAGCGTAGCGCAAGAGGAAAAACTGTTTTTT. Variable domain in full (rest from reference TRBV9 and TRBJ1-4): DSGVTQTPKHLITATGQRVTLRCSPRSGDLSVYWYQQSLDQGLQFLIQYYNGEERAKGNILERFSAQQFPDLHSELNLSSLELGDSALYFCASSVAQEEKLFFGSGTQLSVL.